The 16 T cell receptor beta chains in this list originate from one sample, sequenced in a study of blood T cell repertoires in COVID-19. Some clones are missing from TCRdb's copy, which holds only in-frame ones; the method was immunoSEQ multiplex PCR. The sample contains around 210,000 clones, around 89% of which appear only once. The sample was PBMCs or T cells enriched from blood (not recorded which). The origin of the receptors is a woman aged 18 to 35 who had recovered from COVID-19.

CDR3 residues: CASSTGANEKLFF. The CDR3 coding sequence is TGTGCCAGCTCAACAGGGGCTAATGAAAAACTGTTTTTT. This chain links TRBV7-9 with TRBJ1-4; the match to TRBD1 covers 7 bases. The J segment lost 3 bases and the V segment lost 8 bases, leaving 3 bases of the junction unmatched. Germline-derived CDR1 and CDR2 are SEHNR and FQNEAQ (reference sequence). The CDR3 totals 13 residues. Together with reference TRBV7-9 and TRBJ1-4, the CDR3 gives the full variable domain: DTGVSQNPRHKITKRGQNVTFRCDPISEHNRLYWYRQTLGQGPEFLTYFQNEAQLEKSRLLSDRFSAERPKGSFSTLEIQRTEQGDSAMYLCASSTGANEKLFFGSGTQLSVL.

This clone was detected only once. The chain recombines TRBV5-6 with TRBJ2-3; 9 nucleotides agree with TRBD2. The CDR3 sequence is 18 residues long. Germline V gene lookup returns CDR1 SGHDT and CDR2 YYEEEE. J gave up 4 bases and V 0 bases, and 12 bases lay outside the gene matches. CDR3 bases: TGTGCCAGCAGCTTGGATAGCGGGGGAAGTTTTCTTCCAGATACGCAGTATTTT. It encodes CASSLDSGGSFLPDTQYF. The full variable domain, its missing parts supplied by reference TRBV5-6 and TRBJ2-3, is DAGVTQSPTHLIKTRGQQVTLRCSPKSGHDTVSWYQQALGQGPQFIFQYYEEEERQRGNFPDRFSGHQFPNYSSELNVNALLLGDSALYLCASSLDSGGSFLPDTQYFGPGTRLTVL.

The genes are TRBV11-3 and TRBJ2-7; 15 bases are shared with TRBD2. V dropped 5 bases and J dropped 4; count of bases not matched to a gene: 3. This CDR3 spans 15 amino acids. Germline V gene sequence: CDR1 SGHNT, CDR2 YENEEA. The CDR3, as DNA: TGTGCCAGCAGCCCAGGGACTAGCGGGAGGTACGAGCAGTACTTC. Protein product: CASSPGTSGRYEQYF.

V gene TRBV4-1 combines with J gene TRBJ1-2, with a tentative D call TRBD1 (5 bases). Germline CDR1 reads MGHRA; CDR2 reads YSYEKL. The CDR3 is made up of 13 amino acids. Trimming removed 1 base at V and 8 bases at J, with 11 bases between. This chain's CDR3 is CASSQGAGEGYTF. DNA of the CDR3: TGCGCCAGCAGCCAAGGGGCGGGGGAAGGCTACACCTTC.

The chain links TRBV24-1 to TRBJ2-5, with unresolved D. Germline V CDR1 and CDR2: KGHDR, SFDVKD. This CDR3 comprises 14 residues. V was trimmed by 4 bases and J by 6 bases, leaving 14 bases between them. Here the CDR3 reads CATSDSRHGKTQYF. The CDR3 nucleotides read TGTGCCACCAGTGACTCCCGACACGGAAAGACCCAGTACTTC.

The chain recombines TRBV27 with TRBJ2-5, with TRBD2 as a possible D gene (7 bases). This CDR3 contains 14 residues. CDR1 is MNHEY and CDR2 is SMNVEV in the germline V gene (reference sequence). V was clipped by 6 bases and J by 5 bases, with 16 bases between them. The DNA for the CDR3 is TGTGCCAGCAGCTATAGGGGGGGGCACGAGACCCAGTACTTC. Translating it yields CASSYRGGHETQYF.

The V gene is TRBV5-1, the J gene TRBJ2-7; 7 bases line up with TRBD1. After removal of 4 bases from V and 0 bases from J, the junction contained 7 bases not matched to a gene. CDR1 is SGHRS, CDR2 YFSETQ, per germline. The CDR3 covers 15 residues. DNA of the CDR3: TGCGCCAGCAGCGCGACAGGGACCCACTCCTACGAGCAGTACTTC. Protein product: CASSATGTHSYEQYF. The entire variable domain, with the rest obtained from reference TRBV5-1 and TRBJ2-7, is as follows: KAGVTQTPRYLIKTRGQQVTLSCSPISGHRSVSWYQQTPGQGLQFLFEYFSETQRNKGNFPGRFSGRQFSNSRSEMNVSTLELGDSALYLCASSATGTHSYEQYFGPGTRLTVT.

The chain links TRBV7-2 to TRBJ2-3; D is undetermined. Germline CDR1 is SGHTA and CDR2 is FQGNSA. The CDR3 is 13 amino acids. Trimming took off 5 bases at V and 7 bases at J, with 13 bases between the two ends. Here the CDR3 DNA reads TGTGCCAGCAGCCCCGAACTCCGCCATACGCAGTATTTT. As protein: CASSPELRHTQYF.

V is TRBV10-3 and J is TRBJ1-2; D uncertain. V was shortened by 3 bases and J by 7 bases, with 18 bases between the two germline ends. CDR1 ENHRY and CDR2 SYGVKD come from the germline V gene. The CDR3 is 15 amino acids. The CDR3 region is CAISDRKGSSPGYTF. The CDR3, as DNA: TGTGCCATCAGTGATAGGAAAGGGAGCTCCCCTGGCTACACCTTC.

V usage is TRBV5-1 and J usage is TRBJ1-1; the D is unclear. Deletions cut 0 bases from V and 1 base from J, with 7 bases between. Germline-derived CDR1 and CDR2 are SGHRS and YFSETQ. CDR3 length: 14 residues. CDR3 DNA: TGCGCCAGCAGCTTGGGCGGGTCGAACACTGAAGCTTTCTTT. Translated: CASSLGGSNTEAFF.

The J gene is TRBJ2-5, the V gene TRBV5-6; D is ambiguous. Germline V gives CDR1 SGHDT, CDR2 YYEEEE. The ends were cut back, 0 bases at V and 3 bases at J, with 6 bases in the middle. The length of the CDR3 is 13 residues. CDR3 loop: CASSLEQKETQYF. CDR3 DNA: TGTGCCAGCAGCTTGGAACAGAAAGAGACCCAGTACTTC.

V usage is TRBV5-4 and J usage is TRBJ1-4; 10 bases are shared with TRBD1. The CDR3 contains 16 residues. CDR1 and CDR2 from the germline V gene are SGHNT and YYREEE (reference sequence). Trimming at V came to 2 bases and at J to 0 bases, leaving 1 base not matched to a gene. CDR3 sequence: CASSFGQGATNEKLFF. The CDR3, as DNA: TGTGCCAGCAGCTTCGGACAGGGGGCAACTAATGAAAAACTGTTTTTT.

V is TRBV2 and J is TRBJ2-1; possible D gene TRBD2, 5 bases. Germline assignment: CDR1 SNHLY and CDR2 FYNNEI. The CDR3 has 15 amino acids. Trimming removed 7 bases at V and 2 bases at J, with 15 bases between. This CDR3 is CASNRVRATYNEQFF. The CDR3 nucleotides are TGTGCCAGCAATCGCGTGAGGGCTACCTACAATGAGCAGTTCTTC.

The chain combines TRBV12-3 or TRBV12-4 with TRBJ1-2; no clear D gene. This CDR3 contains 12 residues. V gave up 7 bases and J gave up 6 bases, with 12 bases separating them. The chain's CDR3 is CASTAPEDGYTF. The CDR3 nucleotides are TGTGCCAGCACCGCCCCCGAGGATGGCTACACCTTC.

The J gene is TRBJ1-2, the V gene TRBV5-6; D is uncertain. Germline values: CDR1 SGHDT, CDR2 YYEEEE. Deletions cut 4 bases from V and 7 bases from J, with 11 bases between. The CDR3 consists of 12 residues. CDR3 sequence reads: CASSPGVVGYTF. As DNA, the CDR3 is TGTGCCAGCAGCCCCGGTGTGGTTGGCTACACCTTC. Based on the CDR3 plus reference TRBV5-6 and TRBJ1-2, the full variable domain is DAGVTQSPTHLIKTRGQQVTLRCSPKSGHDTVSWYQQALGQGPQFIFQYYEEEERQRGNFPDRFSGHQFPNYSSELNVNALLLGDSALYLCASSPGVVGYTFGSGTRLTVV.

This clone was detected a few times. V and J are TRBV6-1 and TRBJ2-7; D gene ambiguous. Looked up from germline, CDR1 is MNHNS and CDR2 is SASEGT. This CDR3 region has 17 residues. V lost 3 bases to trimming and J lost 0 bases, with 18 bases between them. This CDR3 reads CASSEKYMRYLSYEQYF. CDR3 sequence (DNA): TGTGCCAGCAGTGAGAAATATATGAGGTATCTCTCCTACGAGCAGTACTTC.